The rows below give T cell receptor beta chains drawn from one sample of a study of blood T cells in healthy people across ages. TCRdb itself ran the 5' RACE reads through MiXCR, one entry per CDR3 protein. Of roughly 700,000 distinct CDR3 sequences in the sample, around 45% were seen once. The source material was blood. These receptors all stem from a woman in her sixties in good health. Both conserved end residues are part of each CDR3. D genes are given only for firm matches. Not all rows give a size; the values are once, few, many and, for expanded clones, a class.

CASIRGKNNEQFF,TGTGCCAGCATTAGAGGAAAAAACAATGAGCAGTTCTTC,-,-,TRBJ2-1,TRBV6-6
CSARETSGRASTDTQYF,TGCAGTGCTAGAGAAACTAGCGGGAGAGCTAGCACAGATACGCAGTATTTT,many,TRBD2,TRBJ2-3,TRBV20-1
CASTTGTNYGYTF,TGCGCCAGCACCACAGGGACTAACTATGGCTACACCTTC,few,-,TRBJ1-2,TRBV5-1
CASSLSKDHEQYF,TGTGCCAGCAGTTTATCGAAGGATCACGAGCAGTACTTC,few,-,TRBJ2-7,TRBV27
CASSYAPSGRLSSYEQYF,TGTGCCAGCAGTTACGCTCCTAGCGGGAGGTTAAGCTCCTACGAGCAGTACTTC,many,TRBD2,TRBJ2-7,TRBV6-5
CASSSWGSGSPDTQYF,TGTGCCAGCAGTTCATGGGGTAGCGGATCACCAGATACGCAGTATTTT,-,-,TRBJ2-3,TRBV27
CASSSLGGTSDSPLHF,TGTGCCAGCAGTTCATTAGGTGGGACAAGTGATTCACCCCTCCACTTT,-,-,TRBJ1-6,TRBV28
CASSQELATSVHEQFF,TGCGCCAGCAGCCAAGAGTTGGCCACTAGCGTTCATGAGCAGTTCTTC,few,TRBD2,TRBJ2-1,TRBV4-3
CASSYQPTSAGETQYF,TGTGCCAGCAGTTATCAGCCGACTAGCGCGGGAGAGACCCAGTACTTC,few,TRBD2,TRBJ2-5,TRBV6-5
CAISEPLAGSGVEQFF,TGTGCCATCAGTGAGCCCTTAGCGGGATCTGGCGTGGAGCAGTTCTTC,-,TRBD2,TRBJ2-1,TRBV10-3
CSVGTGPDNSPLHF,TGCAGCGTTGGGACTGGACCGGATAATTCACCCCTCCACTTT,-,-,TRBJ1-6,TRBV29-1
CSARDVGGRAIYEQYF,TGCAGTGCTAGAGATGTTGGCGGGAGGGCCATCTACGAGCAGTACTTC,-,TRBD2,TRBJ2-7,TRBV20-1
CAWDRGLNTEAFF,TGTGCCTGGGACAGGGGCCTGAACACTGAAGCTTTCTTT,few,TRBD1,TRBJ1-1,TRBV30
CASSASRKQYF,TGTGCCAGCAGCGCCTCCAGGAAGCAGTACTTC,few,-,TRBJ2-4,TRBV28
CSARNIDYEQYF,TGCAGTGCTAGAAACATCGACTACGAGCAGTACTTC,few,-,TRBJ2-7,TRBV20-1
CASSLNTNYGYTF,TGTGCCAGCAGTTTAAACACAAACTATGGCTACACCTTC,-,-,TRBJ1-2,TRBV28
CSVEVGNTDTQYF,TGCAGCGTTGAGGTGGGGAACACAGATACGCAGTATTTT,-,-,TRBJ2-3,TRBV29-1
CASRASGTSYEQYF,TGTGCCAGCAGAGCTAGCGGGACGAGCTACGAGCAGTACTTC,few,TRBD2,TRBJ2-7,TRBV2
CASSKDYYNEQFF,TGTGCCAGCAGCAAGGACTACTACAATGAGCAGTTCTTC,-,-,TRBJ2-1,TRBV11-3
CSVEGASLAGYTF,TGCAGCGTAGAGGGGGCTTCCCTCGCGGGCTACACCTTC,few,TRBD1,TRBJ1-2,TRBV29-1
CASSLVGAGNIYNEQFF,TGCGCCAGCAGCTTGGTTGGTGCGGGGAACATCTACAATGAGCAGTTCTTC,-,-,TRBJ2-1,TRBV5-1
CSAGTGRTGELFF,TGCAGCGCCGGGACAGGGCGGACCGGGGAGCTGTTTTTT,-,TRBD1,TRBJ2-2,TRBV29-1
CSVGTSGQGGYGYTF,TGCTCAGTAGGGACCTCCGGACAGGGCGGCTATGGCTACACCTTC,-,TRBD1,TRBJ1-2,TRBV20-1
CASSQGGAGIYEQYF,TGCGCCAGCAGCCAAGGAGGGGCAGGAATATACGAGCAGTACTTC,few,-,TRBJ2-7,TRBV4-3
CSARGQGARNTEAFF,TGCAGTGCTAGGGGACAGGGAGCCCGGAACACTGAAGCTTTCTTT,few,TRBD1,TRBJ1-1,TRBV20-1
CASSLGSSGDEQFF,TGTGCCAGCAGTCTCGGTTCTAGTGGCGATGAGCAGTTCTTC,many,-,TRBJ2-1,TRBV2
CAIRVDLRDSYEQYF,TGTGCCATCAGGGTGGATTTGCGCGACTCCTACGAGCAGTACTTC,-,-,TRBJ2-7,TRBV10-3
CASSLTAGLSGTYEQYF,TGTGCCAGCAGTTTAACGGCGGGTCTTAGCGGGACCTACGAGCAGTACTTC,-,TRBD2,TRBJ2-7,TRBV3-1
CSAKQGPYEQYF,TGCAGTGCTAAACAGGGGCCCTACGAGCAGTACTTC,-,TRBD1,TRBJ2-7,TRBV20-1
CASSPYGTEAFF,TGTGCCAGCAGTCCGTATGGGACTGAAGCTTTCTTT,-,-,TRBJ1-1,TRBV28
CASSRLAGASEQFF,TGTGCCAGCAGTCGACTAGCGGGAGCTAGTGAGCAGTTCTTC,many,TRBD2,TRBJ2-1,TRBV28
CATGTLYEQYF,TGTGCCACAGGGACACTCTACGAGCAGTACTTC,many,-,TRBJ2-7,TRBV5-6
CDSSITDTQYF,TGTGACAGCAGTATTACAGATACGCAGTATTTT,-,-,TRBJ2-3,TRBV28
CASSYSRTGYEQYF,TGTGCCAGCAGTTACTCGAGGACAGGCTACGAGCAGTACTTC,-,TRBD1,TRBJ2-7,TRBV6-2/TRBV6-3
CASSSTSGRHNNEQFF,TGTGCCAGCAGTTCTACTAGCGGGAGGCATAACAATGAGCAGTTCTTC,few,TRBD2,TRBJ2-1,TRBV28